This T cell receptor (beta chain) was captured in a study of blood T cell repertoires in COVID-19. Study information: The analysed material was cDNA or gDNA that came from T cells, B-cell-depleted T cells, or PBMCs.

Enrollees, roughly 18 to 95 years old, lived in about two dozen US areas. Participants' own reports of clinical history determined their cohort assignment. V lost 5 bases, J lost 4 bases, and 8 bases lay in between. The CDR3 is 12 residues long. CDR1 is SGHAT and CDR2 is FQNNGV in the germline V gene. Per the original methods: Estimation of nucleated cell counts was performed using reference gene primer amplification. The method was immunoSEQ multiplex PCR; TCRdb's version includes in-frame clones alone and lacks a portion of them. That table supplies the V and J calls and clone size; D and trimming were determined from the DNA. Here the sample spans nearly 350,000 clones, about 90% being singletons.

The sequencing sample was made of PBMCs or T cells enriched from blood (not recorded which). This rearrangement joins TRBV11-2 to TRBJ1-2; the D is unclear. This receptor was taken from a woman between 25 and 40 years old who had recovered from COVID-19. CDR3 nucleotides: TGTGCCAGCAGCCCAGAGGGCTATGGCTACACCTTC. This encodes CASSPEGYGYTF.